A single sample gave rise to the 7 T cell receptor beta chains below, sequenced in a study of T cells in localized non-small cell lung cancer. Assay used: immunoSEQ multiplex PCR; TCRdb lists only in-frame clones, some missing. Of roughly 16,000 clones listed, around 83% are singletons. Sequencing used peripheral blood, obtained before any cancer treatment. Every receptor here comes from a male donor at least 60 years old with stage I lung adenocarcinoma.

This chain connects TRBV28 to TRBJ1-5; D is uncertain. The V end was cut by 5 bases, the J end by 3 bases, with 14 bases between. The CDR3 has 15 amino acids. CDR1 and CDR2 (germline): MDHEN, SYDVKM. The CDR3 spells CASSPPFALNQPQHF. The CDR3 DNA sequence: TGTGCCAGCAGTCCTCCTTTTGCGCTCAATCAGCCCCAGCATTTT.

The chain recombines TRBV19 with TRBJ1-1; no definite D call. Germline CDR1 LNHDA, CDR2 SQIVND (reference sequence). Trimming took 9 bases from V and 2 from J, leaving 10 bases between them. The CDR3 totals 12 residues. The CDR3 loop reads CASKLGNTEAFF. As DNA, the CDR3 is TGTGCCAGCAAGCTGGGCAACACTGAAGCTTTCTTT.

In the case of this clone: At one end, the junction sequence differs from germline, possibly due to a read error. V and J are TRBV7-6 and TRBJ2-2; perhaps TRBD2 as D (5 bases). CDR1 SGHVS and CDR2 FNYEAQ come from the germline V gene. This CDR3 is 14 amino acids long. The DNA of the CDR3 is TGTGCCAGCAGCTTAGGTGGGCGTACCGGGGAGCCGTTTTTT. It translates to CASSLGGRTGEPFF.

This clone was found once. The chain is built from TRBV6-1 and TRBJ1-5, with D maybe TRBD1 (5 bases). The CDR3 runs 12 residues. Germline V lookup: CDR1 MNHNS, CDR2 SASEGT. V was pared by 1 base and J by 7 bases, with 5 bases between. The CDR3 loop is CASSEGGQPQHF. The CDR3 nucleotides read TGTGCCAGCAGTGAAGGGGGGCAGCCCCAGCATTTT.

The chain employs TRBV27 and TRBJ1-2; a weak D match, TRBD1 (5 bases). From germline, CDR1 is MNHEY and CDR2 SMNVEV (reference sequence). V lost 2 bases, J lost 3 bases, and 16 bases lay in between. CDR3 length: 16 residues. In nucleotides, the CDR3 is TGTGCCAGCAGTTTAAGGTTCGGGGGGAAGGACTATGGCTACACCTTC. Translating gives CASSLRFGGKDYGYTF.

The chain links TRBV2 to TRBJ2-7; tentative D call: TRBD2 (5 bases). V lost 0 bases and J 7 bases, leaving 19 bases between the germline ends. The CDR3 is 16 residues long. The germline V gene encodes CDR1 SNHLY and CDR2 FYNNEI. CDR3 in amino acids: CASSEALGGAGYEQYF. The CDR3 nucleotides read TGTGCCAGCAGTGAAGCGCTCGGAGGAGCTGGCTATGAGCAGTACTTC.

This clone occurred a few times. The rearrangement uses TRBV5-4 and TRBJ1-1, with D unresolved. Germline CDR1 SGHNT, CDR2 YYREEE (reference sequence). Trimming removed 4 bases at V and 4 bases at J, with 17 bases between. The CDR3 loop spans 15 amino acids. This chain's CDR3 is CASSLTSRGSTEAFF. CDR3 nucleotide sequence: TGTGCCAGCAGCCTCACATCCCGGGGTAGCACTGAAGCTTTCTTT.